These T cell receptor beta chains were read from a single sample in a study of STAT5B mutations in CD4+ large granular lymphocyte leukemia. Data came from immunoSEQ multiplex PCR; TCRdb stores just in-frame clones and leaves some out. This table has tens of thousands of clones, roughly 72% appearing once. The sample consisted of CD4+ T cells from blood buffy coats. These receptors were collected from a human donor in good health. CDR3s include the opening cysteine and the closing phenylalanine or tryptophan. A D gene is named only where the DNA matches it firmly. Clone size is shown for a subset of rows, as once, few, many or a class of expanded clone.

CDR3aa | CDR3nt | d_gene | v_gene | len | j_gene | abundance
CASSLGLNEKLFF | TGTGCCAGCAGCCTCGGGTTGAATGAAAAACTGTTTTTT | - | TRBV7-8 | 13 | TRBJ1-4 | once
CASARDGDTGELFF | TGTGCTAGTGCCCGAGACGGAGACACCGGGGAGCTGTTTTTT | - | TRBV12-5 | 14 | TRBJ2-2 | -
CASSSRGAQYF | TGTGCCAGCAGCTCGAGGGGGGCCCAGTACTTC | - | TRBV7-8 | 11 | TRBJ2-5 | few
CASRGSNQPQHF | TGTGCCAGCCGGGGGAGCAATCAGCCCCAGCATTTT | - | TRBV27 | 12 | TRBJ1-5 | -
CASSDGQGAPGNTIYF | TGTGCCAGCAGTGATGGACAGGGGGCACCTGGAAACACCATATATTTT | TRBD1 | TRBV6-1 | 16 | TRBJ1-3 | -
CASAPGPVNTEAFF | TGTGCCAGTGCCCCAGGGCCGGTGAACACTGAAGCTTTCTTT | - | TRBV6-1 | 14 | TRBJ1-1 | -
CASSPGQGETQYF | TGCGCCAGCAGCCCCGGACAGGGCGAGACCCAGTACTTC | TRBD1 | TRBV5-1 | 13 | TRBJ2-5 | -
CASSPLRALNEQFF | TGTGCCAGCAGCCCGTTACGAGCCCTCAATGAGCAGTTCTTC | - | TRBV25-1 | 14 | TRBJ2-1 | -
CASSLMNSPLHF | TGTGCCAGCAGCTTGATGAATTCACCCCTCCACTTT | - | TRBV7-9 | 12 | TRBJ1-6 | few
CSVEDLQRNEQFF | TGCAGCGTTGAAGATCTTCAAAGGAATGAGCAGTTCTTC | - | TRBV29-1 | 13 | TRBJ2-1 | -
CASSSTGQGYEQYF | TGTGCCAGCAGCTCGACGGGACAGGGTTACGAGCAGTACTTC | TRBD1 | TRBV7-6 | 14 | TRBJ2-7 | -
CASSYSTGLNEKLFF | TGTGCCAGCAGTTACTCGACAGGGCTTAATGAAAAACTGTTTTTT | TRBD1 | TRBV6-5 | 15 | TRBJ1-4 | -
CASSFYGGGTDTQYF | TGTGCCAGCAGTTTTTATGGGGGGGGGACAGATACGCAGTATTTT | TRBD2 | TRBV28 | 15 | TRBJ2-3 | -
CASSPDRVAEKLFF | TGTGCCAGCTCACCAGACAGGGTGGCGGAAAAACTGTTTTTT | TRBD1 | TRBV18 | 14 | TRBJ1-4 | few
CASSSWTVNYGYTF | TGTGCCAGCAGTAGCTGGACCGTCAACTATGGCTACACCTTC | - | TRBV28 | 14 | TRBJ1-2 | few
CASSLGLAGGYEQFF | TGTGCCAGCAGCCTTGGACTAGCGGGGGGCTATGAGCAGTTCTTC | TRBD2 | TRBV11-2 | 15 | TRBJ2-1 | -
CASSSGTGVTDTQYF | TGTGCCAGCAGCTCCGGGACAGGGGTCACAGATACGCAGTATTTT | TRBD1 | TRBV6-6 | 15 | TRBJ2-3 | -
CASGLGREYNEQFF | TGTGCTAGTGGTTTAGGTCGGGAGTACAATGAGCAGTTCTTC | - | TRBV12-5 | 14 | TRBJ2-1 | once
CASSFTDSSYNEQFF | TGTGCCAGCTCATTTACGGACAGTTCCTACAATGAGCAGTTCTTC | - | TRBV18 | 15 | TRBJ2-1 | once
CASSRSGTGVSETQYF | TGTGCCAGTTCTCGTAGTGGGACAGGGGTATCAGAGACCCAGTACTTC | TRBD1 | TRBV9 | 16 | TRBJ2-5 | -
CASTPGLGLYTDTQYF | TGTGCCAGTACCCCGGGACTAGGCTTATACACAGATACGCAGTATTTT | TRBD2 | TRBV19 | 16 | TRBJ2-3 | -
CAWRPSGGTDEQFF | TGTGCCTGGAGGCCTAGCGGGGGAACTGATGAGCAGTTCTTC | TRBD2 | TRBV30 | 14 | TRBJ2-1 | -
CASSVRGGSPQYF | TGTGCCAGCAGTGTCCGGGGAGGCTCCCCGCAGTATTTT | - | TRBV28 | 13 | TRBJ2-3 | -
CASSIGDRGGVQPQHF | TGTGCCAGTAGTATAGGGGACAGGGGTGGGGTTCAGCCCCAGCATTTT | TRBD1 | TRBV19 | 16 | TRBJ1-5 | few
CAWSVSGGGRSNQPQHF | TGTGCCTGGAGTGTAAGTGGGGGGGGACGTTCCAATCAGCCCCAGCATTTT | - | TRBV30 | 17 | TRBJ1-5 | -
CASSPGQGQGEKLFF | TGTGCCAGCAGCCCGGGACAGGGTCAAGGTGAAAAACTGTTTTTT | TRBD1 | TRBV5-8 | 15 | TRBJ1-4 | -
CASSQPDLNYGYTF | TGTGCCAGCAGCCAACCTGACCTTAACTATGGCTACACCTTC | - | TRBV4-2 | 14 | TRBJ1-2 | -
CASGTGTGPLALGGYTF | TGTGCCAGCGGTACCGGGACAGGGCCCCTTGCCCTCGGGGGCTACACCTTC | TRBD1 | TRBV28 | 17 | TRBJ1-2 | -
CASSLMDRGTDTQYF | TGTGCCAGCAGCTTAATGGACAGGGGCACAGATACGCAGTATTTT | TRBD1 | TRBV11-2 | 15 | TRBJ2-3 | -